This TCR beta chain was documented in a study of blood T cell repertoires in COVID-19. Across the study: Some COVID-19 samples were acute and others convalescent; all came from the United States, Italy and Spain. PBMCs, B-cell-depleted T cells, or T cells provided the cDNA or gDNA that made up the material.

Authors' methods: Scientists estimated how many nucleated cells there were by amplifying reference gene primers. Libraries were prepared by immunoSEQ multiplex PCR; TCRdb keeps only in-frame clonotypes and omits some of them. The V and J calls and clone size were taken over from that table, and D and trimming were inferred from the DNA. The data contain approximately 260,000 clones, about 88% of them seen just once; the ten biggest clones take up less than 8.5%. CDR1 SQVTM and CDR2 ANQGSEA come from the germline V gene. V was shortened by 4 bases and J by 0 bases, with 10 bases between the two germline ends. The CDR3 has 14 residues. Exposed enrollees had met someone with a PCR-confirmed or clinician-diagnosed COVID-19 case at some point within the 2 weeks before study entry.

The sample consisted of PBMCs or T cells enriched from blood (not recorded which). The chain has TRBV29-1 and TRBJ2-1, with D tentatively TRBD2 (7 bases). The sequence came from a woman in her forties or fifties who had been exposed to COVID-19. The CDR3, as DNA: TGCAGCGTTGCGGGGGGCGACTCCTACAATGAGCAGTTCTTC. This codes for CSVAGGDSYNEQFF.